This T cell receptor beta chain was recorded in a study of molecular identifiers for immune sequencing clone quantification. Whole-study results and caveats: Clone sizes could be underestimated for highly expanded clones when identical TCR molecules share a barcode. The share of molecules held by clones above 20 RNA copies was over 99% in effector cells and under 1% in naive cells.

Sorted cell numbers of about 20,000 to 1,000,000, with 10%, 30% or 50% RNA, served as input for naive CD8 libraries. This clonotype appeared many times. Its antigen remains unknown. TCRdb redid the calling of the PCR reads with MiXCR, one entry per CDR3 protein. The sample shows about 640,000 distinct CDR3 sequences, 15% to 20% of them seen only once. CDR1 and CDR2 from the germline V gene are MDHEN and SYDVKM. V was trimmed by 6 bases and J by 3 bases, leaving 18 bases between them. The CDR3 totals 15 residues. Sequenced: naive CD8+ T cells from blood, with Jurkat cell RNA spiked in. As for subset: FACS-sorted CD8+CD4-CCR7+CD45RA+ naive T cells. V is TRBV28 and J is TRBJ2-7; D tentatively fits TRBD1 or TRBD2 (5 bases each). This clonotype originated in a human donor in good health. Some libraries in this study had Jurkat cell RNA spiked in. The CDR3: CASSHWGTAGYEQYF. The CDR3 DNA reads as TGTGCCAGCAGCCACTGGGGGACCGCTGGCTACGAGCAGTACTTC.